This T cell receptor (beta chain) was identified in a study of cytotoxic CD8 clonotypes in ibrutinib-treated CLL. Study overall: After a median of 68 months, about 14 patients stayed remitted and approximately 12 progressed; responses had been partial in about 24 and complete in 2. The sample average was roughly 240,000 productive templates and more than 90,000 productive rearrangements. General study results and limits: Before falling back toward baseline at progression, clonality had risen at the time of ibrutinib response. Patients with sustained remission and those progressing were sampled at differing times.

The repertoire was sequenced with immunoSEQ multiplex PCR; TCRdb's copy has only in-frame clones and lacks some. The sample carries over 65,000 clones, roughly 77% recorded once. Comments on this clone: Its specificity is unknown.

Germline loops: CDR1 SEHNR, CDR2 FQNEAQ (reference sequence). This CDR3 region has 13 residues. Between the trimmed V and J ends, which lost 0 bases and 5 bases, there was a span of 8 bases. The sequence was collected from a human donor with chronic lymphocytic leukemia. The chain links TRBV7-9 to TRBJ2-7; D gene unclear. The specimen comprised PBMCs, sampled after 12 months of ibrutinib treatment. The CDR3 region has the DNA TGTGCCAGCAGCTTAGCTGGTGTCGACGAGCAGTACTTC. Residues: CASSLAGVDEQYF.